The T cell receptor beta chain under discussion was sequenced for a study of blood T cells in healthy people across ages. Notes on the study in general: Strong correlation linked observed beta diversity and percent naive T cells.

Isolating PBMCs gave at least 6.5 million of these cells per sample. Per sample, no less than 5 micrograms of total RNA were extracted. Comments on this clonotype: The antigen remains undetermined.

Through a sample-barcoded 5' primer and a J-beta primer mix, a second PCR was run for roughly 6 to 11 cycles. Each sample yielded at least 3 million CDR3-containing paired-end reads. A single record per CDR3 protein comes from TCRdb applying MiXCR to the 5' RACE reads. The table lists 500,000 to 600,000 distinct CDR3 sequences, 25% to 30% of them singletons. Germline CDR1 and CDR2: LGHNA and YSLEER. This CDR3 region has 15 residues. V shed 2 bases and J 3 bases; nucleotides not matched to a gene: 4. The source is a woman between 70 and 85 years old in good health. The chain links TRBV4-3 to TRBJ1-2, with TRBD1 identical over 9 bases. Input material: blood. The CDR3 spells CASSQQTGGDYGYTF. The CDR3 DNA follows: TGCGCCAGCAGCCAACAGACAGGGGGGGACTATGGCTACACCTTC.